This TCR beta chain was recorded in a study of identical twins. The study, taken as a whole, reports: Out-of-frame alpha sequences common to twins exhibited a surplus of low generation probability. Analyses based on zero insertions could be partly confounded by invariant MAIT and iNKT cells.

This clonotype turned up a few times. Its antigen is not known. Each CDR3 protein is one row after TCRdb ran MiXCR on the 5' RACE reads. The sample has some 560,000 distinct CDR3 sequences; 9.5% to 10% are singletons. Germline V gives CDR1 GTSNPN, CDR2 SVGIG (reference sequence). This CDR3 contains 12 residues. V gave up 2 bases and J gave up 5 bases, with 6 bases separating them. This same sample was also taken into another study, of yellow fever vaccine responses in identical twins. In that study: Twins reportedly had a vaccine T cell response that seemed partly convergent, partly personalized.

The sequencing sample was made of PBMCs. This receptor was identified in a woman in her late teens or twenties in good health. The chain is built from TRBV30 and TRBJ2-2; D not resolved. The CDR3 loop reads CAWSYLTGELFF. Written as DNA, the CDR3 is TGTGCCTGGAGTTATTTAACCGGGGAGCTGTTTTTT.